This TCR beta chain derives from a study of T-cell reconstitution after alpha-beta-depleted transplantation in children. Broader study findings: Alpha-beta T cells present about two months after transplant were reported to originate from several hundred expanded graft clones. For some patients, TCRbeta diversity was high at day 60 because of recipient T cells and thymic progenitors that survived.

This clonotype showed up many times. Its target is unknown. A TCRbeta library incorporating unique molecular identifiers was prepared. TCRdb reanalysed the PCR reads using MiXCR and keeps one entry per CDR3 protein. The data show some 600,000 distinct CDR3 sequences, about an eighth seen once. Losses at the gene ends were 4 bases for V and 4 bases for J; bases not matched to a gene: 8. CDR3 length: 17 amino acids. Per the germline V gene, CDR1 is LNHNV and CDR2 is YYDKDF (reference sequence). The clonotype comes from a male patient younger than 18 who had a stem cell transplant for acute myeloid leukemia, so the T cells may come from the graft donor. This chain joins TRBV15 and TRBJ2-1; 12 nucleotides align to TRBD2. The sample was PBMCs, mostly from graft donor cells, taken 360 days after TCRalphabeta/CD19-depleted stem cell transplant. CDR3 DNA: TGTGCCACCAGCATACGACTAGCGGGAGACGGTTACAATGAGCAGTTCTTC. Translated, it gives CATSIRLAGDGYNEQFF.